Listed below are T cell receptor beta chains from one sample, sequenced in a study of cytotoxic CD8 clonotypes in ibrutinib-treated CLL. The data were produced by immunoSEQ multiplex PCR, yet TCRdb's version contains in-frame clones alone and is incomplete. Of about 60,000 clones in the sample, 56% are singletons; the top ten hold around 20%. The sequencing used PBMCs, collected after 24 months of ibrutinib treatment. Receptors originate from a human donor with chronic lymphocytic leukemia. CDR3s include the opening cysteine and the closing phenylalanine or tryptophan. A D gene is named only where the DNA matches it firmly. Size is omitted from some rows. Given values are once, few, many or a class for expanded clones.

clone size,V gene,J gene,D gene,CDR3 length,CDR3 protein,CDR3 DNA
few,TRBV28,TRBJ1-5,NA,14,CASSFRGSNFPQHF,TGTGCCAGCAGTTTCAGGGGCTCCAATTTTCCCCAGCATTTT
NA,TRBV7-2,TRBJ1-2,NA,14,CASSLVSDIYGYTF,TGTGCCAGCAGCTTAGTGTCAGACATTTATGGCTACACCTTC
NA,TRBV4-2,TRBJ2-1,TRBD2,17,CASSNQRLGLGGSEQFF,TGTGCCAGCAGCAATCAAAGGTTGGGACTAGGGGGTTCTGAGCAGTTCTTC
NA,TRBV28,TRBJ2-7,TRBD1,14,CATMSQGISYEQYF,TGTGCCACAATGTCACAGGGGATCTCCTACGAGCAGTACTTC
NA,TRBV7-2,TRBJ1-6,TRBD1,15,CASSPIGGNNSPLHF,TGTGCCAGCAGCCCGATAGGGGGCAATAATTCACCCCTCCACTTT
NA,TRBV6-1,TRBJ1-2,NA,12,CASSDTHYGYTF,TGTGCCAGCAGTGACACACACTATGGCTACACCTTC
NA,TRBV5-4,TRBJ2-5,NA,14,CASSMELVSETQYF,TGTGCCAGCAGCATGGAACTAGTCTCCGAGACCCAGTACTTC
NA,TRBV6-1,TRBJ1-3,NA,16,CASSARPPSSGNTIYF,TGTGCCAGCAGTGCTAGACCGCCGAGCTCTGGAAACACCATATATTTT
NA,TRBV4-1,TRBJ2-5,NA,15,CASSQVGSSWGTQYF,TGCGCCAGCAGCCAAGTGGGGTCCTCGTGGGGGACCCAGTACTTC
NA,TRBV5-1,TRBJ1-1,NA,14,CASSLSGRNTEAFF,TGCGCCAGCAGCTTGTCAGGTAGGAACACTGAAGCTTTCTTT
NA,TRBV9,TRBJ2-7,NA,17,CASSASNSGRPSYEQYF,TGTGCCAGCAGCGCTTCCAATAGCGGAAGACCCTCCTACGAGCAGTACTTC
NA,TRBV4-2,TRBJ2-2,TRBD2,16,CASSRETSGYTGELFF,TGTGCCAGCAGCCGCGAGACTAGCGGTTACACCGGGGAGCTGTTTTTT
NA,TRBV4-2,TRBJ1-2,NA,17,CASSQGGKSIANYGYTF,TGTGCCAGCAGCCAAGGGGGGAAGTCGATAGCTAACTATGGCTACACCTTC
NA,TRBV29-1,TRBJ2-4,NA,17,CSATGVRGHRAKNIQYF,TGCAGCGCAACCGGGGTAAGAGGGCACCGAGCCAAAAACATTCAGTACTTC
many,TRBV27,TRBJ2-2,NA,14,CASRRQSNTGELFF,TGTGCCAGCAGGCGACAATCGAACACCGGGGAGCTGTTTTTT
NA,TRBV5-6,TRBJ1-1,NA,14,CASSPRAENTEAFF,TGTGCCAGCAGCCCCCGGGCTGAGAACACTGAAGCTTTCTTT
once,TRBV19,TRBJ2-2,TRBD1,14,CASSIRQGSGELFF,TGTGCCAGTAGTATACGACAGGGGTCCGGGGAGCTGTTTTTT
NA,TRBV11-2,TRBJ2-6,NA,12,CASSSGANVLTF,TGTGCCAGCAGCTCTGGGGCCAACGTCCTGACTTTC
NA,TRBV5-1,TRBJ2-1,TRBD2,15,CASSLVLAGDGEQFF,TGCGCCAGCAGCTTGGTGCTAGCGGGAGATGGTGAGCAGTTCTTC
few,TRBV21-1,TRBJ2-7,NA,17,CASSKAGTPCGSYEQYF,TGTGCCAGCAGCAAAGCGGGAACTCCCTGCGGGAGCTACGAGCAGTACTTC
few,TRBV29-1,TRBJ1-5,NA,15,CSVGHSVGSNQPQHF,TGCAGCGTCGGACACTCAGTAGGCAGCAATCAGCCCCAGCATTTT
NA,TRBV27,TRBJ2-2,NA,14,CASKRGLGTGELFF,TGTGCCAGCAAGCGAGGGCTTGGCACCGGGGAGCTGTTTTTT
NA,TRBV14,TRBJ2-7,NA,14,CASSLWDSNYEQYF,TGTGCCAGCAGTCTGTGGGACTCAAACTACGAGCAGTACTTC
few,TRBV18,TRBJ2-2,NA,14,CASSPKSNTGELFF,TGTGCCAGCTCACCTAAATCGAACACCGGGGAGCTGTTTTTT
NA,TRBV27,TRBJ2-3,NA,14,CASSGGHYTDTQYF,TGTGCCAGCAGCGGGGGACACTACACAGATACGCAGTATTTT
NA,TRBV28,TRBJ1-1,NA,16,CASSSPRAAMNTEAFF,TGTGCCAGCAGTTCCCCCAGGGCGGCAATGAACACTGAAGCTTTCTTT
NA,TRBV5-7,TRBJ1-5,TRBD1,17,CASSHPKDRGGGQPQHF,TGTGCCAGCAGCCACCCCAAAGACAGGGGCGGGGGTCAGCCCCAGCATTTT
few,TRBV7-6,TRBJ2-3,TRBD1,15,CASSIGTGGGDTQYF,TGTGCCAGCAGCATCGGGACAGGGGGCGGAGATACGCAGTATTTT
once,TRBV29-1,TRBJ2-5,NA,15,CSVVSGRQVLETQYF,TGCAGCGTTGTATCGGGAAGGCAGGTTTTAGAGACCCAGTACTTC
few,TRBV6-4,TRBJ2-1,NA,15,CASSDVRGMRNEQFF,TGTGCCAGCAGTGACGTCAGGGGCATGCGGAATGAGCAGTTCTTC
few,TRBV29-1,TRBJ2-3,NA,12,CSVDKGPDTQYF,TGCAGCGTTGACAAGGGTCCAGATACGCAGTATTTT
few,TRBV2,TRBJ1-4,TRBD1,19,CASNWPGQGALSTNEKLFF,TGTGCCAGCAATTGGCCGGGACAGGGGGCCCTTTCGACTAATGAAAAACTGTTTTTT
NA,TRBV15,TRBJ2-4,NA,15,CATSKDYLAKNIQYF,TGTGCCACCAGCAAGGACTACCTAGCCAAAAACATTCAGTACTTC
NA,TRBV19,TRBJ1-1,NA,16,CASSIRGGSPTGEAFF,TGTGCCAGTAGTATACGTGGCGGCAGTCCTACGGGTGAAGCTTTCTTT
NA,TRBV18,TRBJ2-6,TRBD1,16,CASSYTGASGANVLTF,TGTGCCAGCTCATATACAGGGGCCTCTGGGGCCAACGTCCTGACTTTC
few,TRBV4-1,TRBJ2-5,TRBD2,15,CASSQLGLRSETQYF,TGCGCCAGCAGCCAGCTGGGACTACGCTCGGAGACCCAGTACTTC
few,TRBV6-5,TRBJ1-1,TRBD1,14,CASRSGTVNTEAFF,TGTGCCAGCAGGTCCGGGACAGTGAACACTGAAGCTTTCTTT
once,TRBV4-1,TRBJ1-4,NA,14,CASSHNRGPEKLFF,TGCGCCAGCAGCCACAACAGAGGGCCTGAAAAACTGTTTTTT
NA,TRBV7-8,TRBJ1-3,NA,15,CASSLRGNSGNTIYF,TGTGCCAGCAGCTTACGGGGTAACTCTGGAAACACCATATATTTT
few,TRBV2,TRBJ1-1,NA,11,CASSEIPPAFF,TGTGCCAGCAGTGAAATCCCACCTGCTTTCTTT
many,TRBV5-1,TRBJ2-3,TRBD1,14,CASSVDRGTDTQYF,TGCGCCAGCAGCGTGGACAGGGGAACAGATACGCAGTATTTT
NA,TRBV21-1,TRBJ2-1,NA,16,CASSKRCGGQDNEQFF,TGTGCCAGCAGCAAAAGGTGCGGGGGCCAGGACAATGAGCAGTTCTTC
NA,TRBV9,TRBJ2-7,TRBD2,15,CASSVDSGRSYEQYF,TGTGCCAGCAGCGTAGATAGCGGGAGATCGTACGAGCAGTACTTC
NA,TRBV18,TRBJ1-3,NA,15,CASSLGQNSGNTIYF,TGTGCCAGCTCACTAGGACAGAACTCTGGAAACACCATATATTTT
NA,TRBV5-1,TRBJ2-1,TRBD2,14,CASSSGLTSVEQFF,TGCGCCAGCAGCTCGGGACTAACCTCTGTTGAGCAGTTCTTC
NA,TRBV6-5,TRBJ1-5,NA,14,CASSMGTPDQPQHF,TGTGCCAGCAGTATGGGGACACCCGATCAGCCCCAGCATTTT
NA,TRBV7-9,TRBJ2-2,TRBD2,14,CASSPGLATGELFF,TGTGCCAGCAGCCCCGGACTAGCAACCGGGGAGCTGTTTTTT
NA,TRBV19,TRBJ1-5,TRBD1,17,CASSIGETGYSNQPQHF,TGTGCCAGTAGTATAGGTGAGACAGGGTATAGCAATCAGCCCCAGCATTTT
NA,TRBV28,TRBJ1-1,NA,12,CASAGSGPEAFF,TGTGCCAGCGCTGGGAGTGGCCCTGAAGCTTTCTTT
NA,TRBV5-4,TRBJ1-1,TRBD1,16,CASSHQGAISGIEAFF,TGTGCCAGCAGCCACCAGGGGGCGATCTCTGGTATTGAAGCTTTCTTT
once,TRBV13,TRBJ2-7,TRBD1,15,CASSQLGTETYEQYF,TGTGCCAGCAGCCAGTTAGGGACAGAGACCTACGAGCAGTACTTC
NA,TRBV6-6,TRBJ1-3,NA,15,CASSYGSGWGNTIYF,TGTGCCAGCAGTTACGGGTCAGGGTGGGGAAACACCATATATTTT
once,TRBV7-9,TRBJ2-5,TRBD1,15,CASSLAGTGKETQYF,TGTGCCAGCAGCTTAGCGGGGACAGGGAAAGAGACCCAGTACTTC
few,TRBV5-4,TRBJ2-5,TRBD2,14,CASSLAGGAETQYF,TGTGCCAGTTCACTAGCGGGAGGGGCAGAGACCCAGTACTTC
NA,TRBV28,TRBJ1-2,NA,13,CASNTGRRNGYTF,TGTGCCAGCAATACCGGGCGTCGTAATGGCTACACCTTC
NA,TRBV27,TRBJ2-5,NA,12,CAVRDWQETQYF,TGTGCCGTCCGGGACTGGCAAGAGACCCAGTACTTC
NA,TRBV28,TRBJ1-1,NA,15,CASSLSTGGGPEAFF,TGTGCCAGCAGTTTATCGACCGGGGGGGGGCCTGAAGCTTTCTTT
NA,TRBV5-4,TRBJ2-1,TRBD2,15,CASSLAGGPNNEQFF,TGTGCCAGCAGCTTGGCGGGGGGGCCCAACAATGAGCAGTTCTTC
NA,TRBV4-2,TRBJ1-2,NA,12,CASSQGGESYTF,TGTGCCAGCAGCCAAGGAGGAGAATCCTACACCTTC